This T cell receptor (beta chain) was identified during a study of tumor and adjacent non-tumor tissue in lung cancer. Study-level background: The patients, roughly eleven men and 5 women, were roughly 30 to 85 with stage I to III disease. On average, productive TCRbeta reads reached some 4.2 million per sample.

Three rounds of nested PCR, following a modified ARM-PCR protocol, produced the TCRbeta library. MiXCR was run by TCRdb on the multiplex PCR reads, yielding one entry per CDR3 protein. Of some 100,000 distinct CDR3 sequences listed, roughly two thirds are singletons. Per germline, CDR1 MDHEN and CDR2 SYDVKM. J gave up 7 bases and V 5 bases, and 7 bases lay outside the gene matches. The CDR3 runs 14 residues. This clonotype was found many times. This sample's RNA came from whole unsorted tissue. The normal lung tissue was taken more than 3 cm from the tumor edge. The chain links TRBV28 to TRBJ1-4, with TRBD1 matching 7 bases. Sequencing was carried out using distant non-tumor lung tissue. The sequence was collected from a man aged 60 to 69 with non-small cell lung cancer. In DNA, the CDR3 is TGTGCCAGCAGTGAGGGACAGAGAATTGAAAAACTGTTTTTT. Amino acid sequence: CASSEGQRIEKLFF.